These 11 T cell receptor beta chains were all obtained from the same sample, sequenced in a study of a mutant IDH1 vaccine in newly diagnosed glioma. Assay: immunoSEQ multiplex PCR; the TCRdb copy retains only in-frame clones and omits some. The data hold roughly 13,000 clones, with around 77% observed a single time. Regarding time point: week 47, end of study. A single vaccine dose contained 300 ug of mutant IDH1 20-mer peptide, and topical imiquimod was used with it. The antigens for these receptors are not known. The input for sequencing was PBMCs, taken from a glioma patient whose treatment included an IDH1 peptide vaccine. The receptors were gathered from a woman in her forties with glioma.

Here the CDR3 DNA reads TGTGCCAGCAGCTCGTATCTGGACAGGGTCTACGAGCAGTACTTC. It specifies CASSSYLDRVYEQYF. The chain combines TRBV7-2 with TRBJ2-7, with 8 bases lining up with TRBD1. Per the germline V gene, CDR1 is SGHTA and CDR2 is FQGNSA. V lost 4 bases to trimming and J lost 3 bases; unmatched junction nucleotides: 8. This CDR3 has 15 amino acids.

CDR3 sequence: CAIAQGENNEQFF. The DNA of the CDR3 is TGTGCCATAGCACAGGGTGAAAACAATGAGCAGTTCTTC. This chain joins TRBV19 and TRBJ2-1; D possibly corresponds to TRBD1 (6 bases). Trimming shortened V by 10 bases and J by 5 bases, and 15 bases separated the two germline ends. This CDR3 has 13 residues. From germline, CDR1 is LNHDA and CDR2 SQIVND (reference sequence).

The chain has TRBV29-1 and TRBJ1-2; D is uncertain. Per germline, CDR1 SQVTM and CDR2 ANQGSEA. The CDR3 has 14 amino acids. Trimming took 3 bases from V and 0 from J, leaving 11 bases between them. CDR3 region: CSVDKGASNYGYTF. CDR3 sequence (DNA): TGCAGCGTTGACAAAGGAGCCTCTAACTATGGCTACACCTTC.

This clone was seen once. The rearrangement links TRBV7-3 to TRBJ2-3; TRBD2 aligns across 8 bases. V shed 3 bases, J shed 6 bases, and the junction held 5 bases outside the gene matches. The CDR3 is 14 residues long. Germline V gene data show CDR1 as SGHTA and CDR2 as FQGTGA. The CDR3 spells CASSFSGEHDTQYF. The CDR3 DNA is TGTGCCAGCAGCTTTAGCGGGGAGCATGATACGCAGTATTTT.

The V gene is TRBV11-1, the J gene TRBJ2-5, with D possibly being TRBD1 or TRBD2 (5 bases each). The CDR3 is made up of 15 amino acids. CDR1 SGHAT and CDR2 FQDESV come from the germline V gene (reference sequence). V lost 2 bases to trimming and J lost 2 bases, with 12 bases between them. The CDR3 region is CASSLRGYRQETQYF. The CDR3 DNA is TGTGCCAGCAGCTTACGCGGGTACAGGCAAGAGACCCAGTACTTC.

The chain's CDR3 is CAIKAQDTYEQYF. For the CDR3, the DNA is TGTGCCATCAAAGCACAGGATACCTACGAGCAGTACTTC. The rearrangement links TRBV10-3 to TRBJ2-7; maybe TRBD1 (5 bases). Trimming shortened V by 7 bases and J by 2 bases, and 12 bases separated the two germline ends. The CDR3 covers 13 residues. Per the germline V gene, CDR1 is ENHRY and CDR2 is SYGVKD.

This clone appeared once. The rearrangement links TRBV10-3 to TRBJ1-6; the D is unclear. Germline loops: CDR1 ENHRY, CDR2 SYGVKD. V was trimmed by 3 bases and J by 7 bases, leaving 7 bases between them. This CDR3 has 13 residues. DNA for the CDR3: TGTGCCATCAGTGACCTCGACAATTCACCCCTCCACTTT. It encodes CAISDLDNSPLHF.

Comment on this clone: At one of its ends the junction is not consistent with the germline gene, which may arise from a read error. This chain connects TRBV29-1 to TRBJ2-3; 10 positions agree with TRBD2. This CDR3 has 16 amino acids. Germline V lookup: CDR1 SQVTM, CDR2 ANQGSEA. CDR3 DNA: TGCGGCGTTCAGCCCGGGACTAGCGCCCAGCGAGATACGCAGTATTTT. As protein: CGVQPGTSAQRDTQYF.

The chain uses TRBV29-1 and TRBJ2-2; 8 nucleotides align to TRBD2. Germline lookup yields CDR1 SQVTM and CDR2 ANQGSEA. The CDR3 spans 13 residues. Trimming cost V 4 bases and J 6 bases; bases outside gene matches: 4. CDR3 DNA sequence: TGCAGCGTTGCGTCTAGCGGGTCCGGGGAGCTGTTTTTT. It is translated as CSVASSGSGELFF.

The V call is TRBV5-1, the J call TRBJ2-3; the match to TRBD2 covers 10 bases. The germline gives CDR1 SGHRS, CDR2 YFSETQ. J was trimmed by 2 bases and V by 4 bases; bases with no gene match: 10. This CDR3 spans 17 amino acids. The CDR3: CASSGRGLAIFTDTQYF. CDR3 in DNA: TGCGCCAGCAGCGGAAGGGGACTAGCGATTTTCACAGATACGCAGTATTTT.

This clone was counted between two and nine times. A junction boundary mismatches the germline segment, possibly from a read error. CDR3 protein: CASSLVKGRGELFF. The DNA of the CDR3 is TGTGCCAGCAGTTTAGTCAAGGGCCGTGGGGAGCTGTTTTTT. The chain has TRBV11-2 and TRBJ2-2; D unresolved. The CDR3 consists of 14 residues. Per germline, CDR1 SGHAT and CDR2 FQNNGV. Based on the CDR3 plus reference TRBV11-2 and TRBJ2-2, the full variable domain is EAGVAQSPRYKIIEKRQSVAFWCNPISGHATLYWYQQILGQGPKLLIQFQNNGVVDDSQLPKDRFSAERLKGVDSTLKIQPAKLEDSAVYLCASSLVKGRGELFFGEGSRLTVL.